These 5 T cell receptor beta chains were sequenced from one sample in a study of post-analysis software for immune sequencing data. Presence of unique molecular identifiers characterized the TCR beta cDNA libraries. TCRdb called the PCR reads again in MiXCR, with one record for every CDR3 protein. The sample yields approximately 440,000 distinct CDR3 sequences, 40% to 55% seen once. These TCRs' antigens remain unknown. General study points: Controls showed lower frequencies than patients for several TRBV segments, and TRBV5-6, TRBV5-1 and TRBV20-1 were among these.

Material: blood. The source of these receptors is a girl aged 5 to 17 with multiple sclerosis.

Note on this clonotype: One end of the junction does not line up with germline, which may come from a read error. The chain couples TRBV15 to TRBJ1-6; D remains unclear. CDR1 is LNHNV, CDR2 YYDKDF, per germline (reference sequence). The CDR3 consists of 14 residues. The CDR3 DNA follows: TGTGCCACCAGTAGAGATGCCACCGGTTCACCCCTCCACTTT. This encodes CATSRDATGSPLHF.

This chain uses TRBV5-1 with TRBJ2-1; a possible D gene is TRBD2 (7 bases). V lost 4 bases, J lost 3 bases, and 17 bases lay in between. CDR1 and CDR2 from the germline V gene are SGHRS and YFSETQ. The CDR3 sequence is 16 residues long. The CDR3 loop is CASSKGRGADYNEQFF. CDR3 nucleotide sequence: TGCGCCAGCAGCAAAGGACGGGGGGCAGACTACAATGAGCAGTTCTTC.

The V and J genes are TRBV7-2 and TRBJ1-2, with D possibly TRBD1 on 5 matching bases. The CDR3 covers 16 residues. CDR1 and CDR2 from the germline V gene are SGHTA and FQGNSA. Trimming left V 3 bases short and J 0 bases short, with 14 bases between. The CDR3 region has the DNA TGTGCCAGCAGCTTCGTCCCAAGGGGAGCTAACTATGGCTACACCTTC. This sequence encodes CASSFVPRGANYGYTF.

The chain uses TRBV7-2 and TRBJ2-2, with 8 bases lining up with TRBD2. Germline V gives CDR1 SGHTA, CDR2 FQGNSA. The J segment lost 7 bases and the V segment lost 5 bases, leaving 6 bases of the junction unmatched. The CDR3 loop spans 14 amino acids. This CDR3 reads CASSISGMGGELFF. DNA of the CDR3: TGTGCCAGCAGCATTAGCGGGATGGGCGGGGAGCTGTTTTTT.

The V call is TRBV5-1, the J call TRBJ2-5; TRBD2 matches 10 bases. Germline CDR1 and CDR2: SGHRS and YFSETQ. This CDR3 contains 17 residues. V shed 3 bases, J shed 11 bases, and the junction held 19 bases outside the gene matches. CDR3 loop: CASSSYSGRPRSNEQYF. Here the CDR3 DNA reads TGCGCCAGCAGCTCTTATAGCGGGAGGCCTCGGAGCAATGAGCAGTACTTC. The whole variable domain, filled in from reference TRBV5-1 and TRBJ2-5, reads KAGVTQTPRYLIKTRGQQVTLSCSPISGHRSVSWYQQTPGQGLQFLFEYFSETQRNKGNFPGRFSGRQFSNSRSEMNVSTLELGDSALYLCASSSYSGRPRSNEQYFGPGTRLLVL.